These 9 T cell receptor beta chains were all obtained from the same sample, sequenced in a study of T cell changes during pregnancy in multiple sclerosis. The protocol was immunoSEQ multiplex PCR, while the TCRdb copy is restricted to in-frame clones and leaves out a portion. The table shows roughly 50,000 clones, with around 92% occurring only once. The specimen was CD4+ T cells from peripheral blood mononuclear cells, collected in the third trimester of pregnancy. The receptors originated from a female donor with multiple sclerosis, enrolled in a pregnancy study.

In this sample, this clone turned up once. V is TRBV14 and J is TRBJ1-1, with unresolved D. V lost 4 bases and J lost 1, with 7 bases in between. The germline V gene encodes CDR1 SGHDN and CDR2 FVKESK. The CDR3 runs to 13 residues. This chain's CDR3 is CASSLKPNTEAFF. The CDR3 DNA follows: TGTGCCAGCAGCCTGAAGCCGAACACTGAAGCTTTCTTT.

The chain carries TRBV28 and TRBJ1-2; possibly TRBD1 for D (6 bases). This CDR3 is built from 13 residues. Trimming left V 8 bases short and J 0 bases short, with 10 bases between. Germline CDR1 is MDHEN and CDR2 is SYDVKM. The CDR3 DNA sequence: TGTGCCAGCGAAGGGGGTTCTAACTATGGCTACACCTTC. This encodes CASEGGSNYGYTF.

The rearrangement uses TRBV11-3 and TRBJ2-7; 8 bases agree with TRBD1. Trimming at V came to 2 bases and at J to 3 bases, leaving 9 bases not matched to a gene. The CDR3 consists of 16 residues. Germline CDR1 and CDR2: SGHNT and YENEEA. CDR3 in DNA: TGTGCCAGCAGCTTACCCGACAGGGGAAATATCTACGAGCAGTACTTC. As protein: CASSLPDRGNIYEQYF.

V is TRBV5-1 and J is TRBJ1-2, with D possibly TRBD1 on 6 matching bases. Germline loops: CDR1 SGHRS, CDR2 YFSETQ. Deletions cut 1 base from V and 0 bases from J, with 16 bases between. The CDR3 is made up of 17 amino acids. The CDR3 loop is CASSLNVWGGPNYGYTF. The CDR3 region has the DNA TGCGCCAGCAGCTTGAATGTTTGGGGGGGGCCTAACTATGGCTACACCTTC.

This chain links TRBV10-3 with TRBJ1-2; TRBD1 matches 10 bases. The CDR3 has 15 amino acids. The ends lost 7 bases at V and 2 bases at J; junction bases unmatched: 7. In germline, CDR1 is ENHRY, CDR2 SYGVKD. CDR3 bases: TGTGCCATCACCCTAGGACAGGGGGAGAACTATGGCTACACCTTC. It translates to CAITLGQGENYGYTF.

V usage is TRBV14 and J usage is TRBJ1-6, with D maybe TRBD1 (5 bases). Trimming shortened V by 3 bases and J by 9 bases, and 12 bases separated the two germline ends. CDR1 is SGHDN, CDR2 FVKESK, per germline. The CDR3 contains 14 residues. The CDR3 sequence is CASSQGREGSPLHF. The CDR3, as DNA: TGTGCCAGCAGCCAGGGCAGGGAGGGTTCACCCCTCCACTTT.

The chain carries TRBV2 and TRBJ1-5, with 8 bases identical to TRBD1. The CDR3 is 15 residues long. Trimming cost V 5 bases and J 4 bases; bases outside gene matches: 7. Germline CDR1 SNHLY, CDR2 FYNNEI. CDR3 nucleotide sequence: TGTGCCAGCAGTTCCGACAGGGGCGAAAATCAGCCCCAGCATTTT. This translates into CASSSDRGENQPQHF.

The CDR3 nucleotides read TGTGCCAGCAGCGTAGGTTGGAGGGGTGGGGCCAACGTCCTGACTTTC. Translating it yields CASSVGWRGGANVLTF. This chain joins TRBV9 and TRBJ2-6, with a possible D match to TRBD2 (6 bases). Germline assignment: CDR1 SGDLS and CDR2 YYNGEE. V gave up 0 bases and J gave up 3 bases, with 10 bases separating them. The CDR3 extends over 16 amino acids.

This chain joins TRBV27 and TRBJ2-7; 7 positions agree with TRBD1. CDR3 size: 13 residues. Germline V gene lookup returns CDR1 MNHEY and CDR2 SMNVEV (reference sequence). V was pared by 5 bases and J by 1 base, with 2 bases of the junction left unmatched. CDR3 nucleotide sequence: TGTGCCAGCAGTAGGGACAGATCCTACGAGCAGTACTTC. This translates into CASSRDRSYEQYF.